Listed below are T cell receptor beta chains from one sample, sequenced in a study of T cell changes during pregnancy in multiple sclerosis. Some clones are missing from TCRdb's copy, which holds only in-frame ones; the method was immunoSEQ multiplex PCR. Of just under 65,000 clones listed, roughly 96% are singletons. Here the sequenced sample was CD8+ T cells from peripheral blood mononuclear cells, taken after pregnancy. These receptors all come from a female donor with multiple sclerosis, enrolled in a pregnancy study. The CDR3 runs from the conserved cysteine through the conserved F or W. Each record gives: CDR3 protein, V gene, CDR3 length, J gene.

CDR3aa: CASSPTGPGGYTF
v_gene: TRBV6-5
len: 13
j_gene: TRBJ1-2

CDR3aa: CASSTFKTQSRANVLTF
v_gene: TRBV28
len: 17
j_gene: TRBJ2-6

CDR3aa: CASSLADNEQFF
v_gene: TRBV5-6
len: 12
j_gene: TRBJ2-1

CDR3aa: CSVEDEDRAYNEQFF
v_gene: TRBV29-1
len: 15
j_gene: TRBJ2-1

CDR3aa: CATYQQGKGGYTF
v_gene: TRBV2
len: 13
j_gene: TRBJ1-2

CDR3aa: CASSPPNTEAFF
v_gene: TRBV19
len: 12
j_gene: TRBJ1-1

CDR3aa: CASSQDSYNQPQHF
v_gene: TRBV6-6
len: 14
j_gene: TRBJ1-5

CDR3aa: CASSQGGPYGYTF
v_gene: TRBV4-2
len: 13
j_gene: TRBJ1-2

CDR3aa: CASSAGLAGSGELFF
v_gene: TRBV10-2
len: 15
j_gene: TRBJ2-2

CDR3aa: CAIPPAGQGLPGELFF
v_gene: TRBV21-1
len: 16
j_gene: TRBJ2-2

CDR3aa: CASSSRAGTGYNEQFF
v_gene: TRBV11-2
len: 16
j_gene: TRBJ2-1

CDR3aa: CASSPAGNQPQHF
v_gene: TRBV11-2
len: 13
j_gene: TRBJ1-5

CDR3aa: CASSQDPWGRSSYEQYF
v_gene: TRBV14
len: 17
j_gene: TRBJ2-7

CDR3aa: CSVGQNTGELFF
v_gene: TRBV29-1
len: 12
j_gene: TRBJ2-2

CDR3aa: CASSEGPGTGEETQYF
v_gene: TRBV2
len: 16
j_gene: TRBJ2-5

CDR3aa: CASSLRTGEDYGYTF
v_gene: TRBV27
len: 15
j_gene: TRBJ1-2

CDR3aa: CASSSPERGDNEQFF
v_gene: TRBV5-4
len: 15
j_gene: TRBJ2-1

CDR3aa: CASSAQGAIGNQPQHF
v_gene: TRBV28
len: 16
j_gene: TRBJ1-5

CDR3aa: CASSWTGGYGYTF
v_gene: TRBV4-3
len: 13
j_gene: TRBJ1-2

CDR3aa: CASRAPSGRYNEQFF
v_gene: TRBV27
len: 15
j_gene: TRBJ2-1

CDR3aa: CASSMGQKNQPQHF
v_gene: TRBV19
len: 14
j_gene: TRBJ1-5

CDR3aa: CASSDSSSYNEQFF
v_gene: TRBV10-2
len: 14
j_gene: TRBJ2-1

CDR3aa: CASRHGLAPPNTGELFF
v_gene: TRBV11-2
len: 17
j_gene: TRBJ2-2

CDR3aa: CSAIQQTVNYGYTF
v_gene: TRBV29-1
len: 14
j_gene: TRBJ1-2

CDR3aa: CASSYQIGEEAFF
v_gene: TRBV6-5
len: 13
j_gene: TRBJ1-1

CDR3aa: CASRGTGGETQYF
v_gene: TRBV28
len: 13
j_gene: TRBJ2-5

CDR3aa: CASSPTVAKNIQYF
v_gene: TRBV27
len: 14
j_gene: TRBJ2-4

CDR3aa: CASSLTRLYSYNEQFF
v_gene: TRBV27
len: 16
j_gene: TRBJ2-1

CDR3aa: CASRNELAGDHEQFF
v_gene: TRBV7-6
len: 15
j_gene: TRBJ2-1

CDR3aa: CASRLQGFTGELFF
v_gene: TRBV6-5
len: 14
j_gene: TRBJ2-2

CDR3aa: CASSPISGDTEAFF
v_gene: TRBV18
len: 14
j_gene: TRBJ1-1

CDR3aa: CASSATSGTTDTQYF
v_gene: TRBV9
len: 15
j_gene: TRBJ2-3

CDR3aa: CASNSWTGSSYEQYF
v_gene: TRBV6-6
len: 15
j_gene: TRBJ2-7

CDR3aa: CAARGGALTGELFF
v_gene: TRBV6-5
len: 14
j_gene: TRBJ2-2

CDR3aa: CASSQGLGADTQYF
v_gene: TRBV4-3
len: 14
j_gene: TRBJ2-3

CDR3aa: CASSTRDRAGQPQHF
v_gene: TRBV27
len: 15
j_gene: TRBJ1-5

CDR3aa: CASSEFDRGRDMNTEAFF
v_gene: TRBV25-1
len: 18
j_gene: TRBJ1-1

CDR3aa: CASSLFVSSYEQYF
v_gene: TRBV27
len: 14
j_gene: TRBJ2-7

CDR3aa: CASSPPGGWEEKLFF
v_gene: TRBV5-6
len: 15
j_gene: TRBJ1-4

CDR3aa: CASRSERERDTGELFF
v_gene: TRBV13
len: 16
j_gene: TRBJ2-2

CDR3aa: CASSAAVAHVGGNEQFF
v_gene: TRBV9
len: 17
j_gene: TRBJ2-1

CDR3aa: CASSAYLFTGELFF
v_gene: TRBV9
len: 14
j_gene: TRBJ2-2

CDR3aa: CASSLGRSYEQYF
v_gene: TRBV5-1
len: 13
j_gene: TRBJ2-7

CDR3aa: CAISYSEQITDTQYF
v_gene: TRBV10-3
len: 15
j_gene: TRBJ2-3

CDR3aa: CASSQELLSGNTIYF
v_gene: TRBV4-2
len: 15
j_gene: TRBJ1-3

CDR3aa: CASSTKTGSYGYTF
v_gene: TRBV19
len: 14
j_gene: TRBJ1-2

CDR3aa: CASSWGASGSVITYEQYF
v_gene: TRBV27
len: 18
j_gene: TRBJ2-7

CDR3aa: CASSGRTGRGLVRETQYF
v_gene: TRBV9
len: 18
j_gene: TRBJ2-5

CDR3aa: CASSRASGRLTYEQYF
v_gene: TRBV13
len: 16
j_gene: TRBJ2-7

CDR3aa: CASSLPGLAYNEQFF
v_gene: TRBV7-9
len: 15
j_gene: TRBJ2-1

CDR3aa: CASSFIAGGSYEQYF
v_gene: TRBV7-9
len: 15
j_gene: TRBJ2-7

CDR3aa: CASIEDRGLGQPQHF
v_gene: TRBV19
len: 15
j_gene: TRBJ1-5

CDR3aa: CASSYSTGGLEAFF
v_gene: TRBV6-5
len: 14
j_gene: TRBJ1-1

CDR3aa: CASGEGTEQAFF
v_gene: TRBV12-5
len: 12
j_gene: TRBJ1-1

CDR3aa: CASSPILGGNYGYTF
v_gene: TRBV14
len: 15
j_gene: TRBJ1-2

CDR3aa: CASSLSQKSSYNEQFF
v_gene: TRBV27
len: 16
j_gene: TRBJ2-1

CDR3aa: CASSGAGGRYGYTF
v_gene: TRBV2
len: 14
j_gene: TRBJ1-2